This T cell receptor (beta chain) stems from a study of cytomegalovirus exposure and HLA in healthy donors. Study context: Around 87 million unique TCRs, all from HLA-typed donors, were included in an early release of the data.

Points from the study as a whole: The study recorded 150 to 200 TCR beta chains that were cytomegalovirus-associated.

Concerning this clone: The antigen remains unidentified.

The PCR contained 60 Vbeta and 13 Jbeta primers. Produced via immunoSEQ multiplex PCR; TCRdb's table is partial and in-frame only. The data show 90,000 to 140,000 clones, 70% to 80% seen once. Material: PBMCs. The source is a man younger than 40 in good health and CMV-seronegative.

CDR3 bases: TGTGCCAGCAGTGATGTTCAGTCTCGCTCCTACGAGCAGTACTTC. Encoded protein: CASSDVQSRSYEQYF. This chain connects TRBV25-1 to TRBJ2-7; no firm D call. Germline V lookup: CDR1 MGHDK, CDR2 SYGVNS. The CDR3 is 15 residues long. V dropped 3 bases and J dropped 0 bases, with 12 bases sitting between them.